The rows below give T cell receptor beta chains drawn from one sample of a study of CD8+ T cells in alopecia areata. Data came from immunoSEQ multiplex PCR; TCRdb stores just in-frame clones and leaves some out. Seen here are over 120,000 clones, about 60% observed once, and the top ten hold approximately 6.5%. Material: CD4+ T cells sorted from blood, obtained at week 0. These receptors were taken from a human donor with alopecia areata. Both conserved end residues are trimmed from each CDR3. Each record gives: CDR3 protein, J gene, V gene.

CDR3 protein: AISESGGRRNTIY
J gene: TRBJ1-3
V gene: TRBV10-3

CDR3 protein: AISERQTSGGRQTQY
J gene: TRBJ2-5
V gene: TRBV10-3

CDR3 protein: ASSGWDNTEAF
J gene: TRBJ1-1
V gene: TRBV27

CDR3 protein: ATSRDRVVGEVAYEQY
J gene: TRBJ2-7
V gene: TRBV15

CDR3 protein: AWSVQGNTEAF
J gene: TRBJ1-1
V gene: TRBV30

CDR3 protein: ASSPSSVYEQY
J gene: TRBJ2-7
V gene: TRBV5-1

CDR3 protein: ASSYGYKFEQY
J gene: TRBJ2-7
V gene: TRBV6-5

CDR3 protein: ASNPTGAPYQPQH
J gene: TRBJ1-5
V gene: TRBV19

CDR3 protein: ASTTPGRDTGELF
J gene: TRBJ2-2
V gene: TRBV7-6

CDR3 protein: ASSQGGARNQPQH
J gene: TRBJ1-5
V gene: TRBV4-2

CDR3 protein: AWSLDGNTIY
J gene: TRBJ1-3
V gene: TRBV30

CDR3 protein: ASSLGQAYSPLH
J gene: TRBJ1-6
V gene: TRBV7-9

CDR3 protein: ASSQGLLSDTQY
J gene: TRBJ2-3
V gene: TRBV23-1

CDR3 protein: ASSFTPGGSETQY
J gene: TRBJ2-5
V gene: TRBV6-5

CDR3 protein: ASSLGAYQETQY
J gene: TRBJ2-5
V gene: TRBV7-6

CDR3 protein: ASSLGGVQETQY
J gene: TRBJ2-5
V gene: TRBV7-2

CDR3 protein: SVGRTGRYEQY
J gene: TRBJ2-7
V gene: TRBV29-1

CDR3 protein: SVGALAKNIQY
J gene: TRBJ2-4
V gene: TRBV29-1

CDR3 protein: ASSSAVGTGQNIQY
J gene: TRBJ2-4
V gene: TRBV6-5

CDR3 protein: APAGYTEAF
J gene: TRBJ1-1
V gene: TRBV30

CDR3 protein: SVEAVGTSGLWGTGELF
J gene: TRBJ2-2
V gene: TRBV29-1

CDR3 protein: ASSFSGQGDSPLH
J gene: TRBJ1-6
V gene: TRBV10-2

CDR3 protein: SVDSPGAVNKETQY
J gene: TRBJ2-5
V gene: TRBV29-1